This TCR beta chain was observed in a study of CD8 T cells in Susac syndrome. Study summary: Active disease was present in more than 5 of the sequenced Susac syndrome patients, and remission in eight or nine. General study points: Clonal expansion was present among Susac CD8+ cells. This expansion reached its peak in TEMRA cells and in active patients.

The V gene lost 4 bases and the J gene lost 4 bases, with 12 bases spanning the gap. The CDR3 is made up of 14 amino acids. In germline, CDR1 is SGDLS, CDR2 YYNGEE. Notes on this clonotype: Its antigen is unidentified.

With random hexamers, roughly 0.45 to 1 ug RNA was reverse transcribed. TCRdb re-called the immunoSEQ multiplex PCR reads through MiXCR, storing one row per CDR3 protein. Here the sample spans about 150,000 distinct CDR3 sequences, approximately 95% being singletons. Patients with Susac syndrome met diagnostic criteria defined recently for definite or probable disease. This TCR came from a human donor with Susac syndrome. The gene calls are TRBV9 and TRBJ2-1, with D hard to call. Input material: CD8+ T cells from PBMCs. In DNA, the CDR3 is TGTGCCAGCAGCCCTCGACCACTTTACAATGAGCAGTTCTTC. Translation: CASSPRPLYNEQFF.